This T cell receptor beta chain was observed in a study of T-cell memory formation after mild COVID-19. Study-level points and caveats: Clones contracting over day 15 to 85 were CD4/CD8 balanced, with later expanders leaning CD4+. Memory sampled before infection contained some responding clones, suggesting cross-reactive memory joined.

TCRdb reanalysed the 5' RACE reads using MiXCR and keeps one entry per CDR3 protein. Among under 550,000 distinct CDR3 sequences listed, approximately 18% were seen once. Remarks on this clonotype: What it binds is not known.

The CDR3 spans 15 residues. The V gene's germline CDR1 is SGHRS and CDR2 YFSETQ. V lost 1 base, J lost 5 bases, and 8 bases stayed unmatched. This TCR was recovered from a man aged 18-30 years who had mild COVID-19 (a few samples of this study predate the infection). Cell type and time point are not known. The sample consisted of PBMCs or a T cell subset sorted from them (not recorded which). The rearrangement links TRBV5-1 to TRBJ2-7, with 8 bases aligning to TRBD2. The CDR3 loop is CASSLIGGGIHEQYF. The CDR3 DNA reads as TGCGCCAGCAGCTTGATCGGCGGGGGGATTCACGAGCAGTACTTC.